These 30 T cell receptor beta chains originate from one sample sequenced in a study of blood T cells in healthy people across ages. A J-beta primer mix and a sample-barcoded 5' primer were used in a second PCR of roughly 6 to 12 cycles. TCRdb reprocessed the 5' RACE reads via MiXCR and lists one record per CDR3 protein. The sample consists of roughly 790,000 distinct CDR3 sequences, roughly two fifths of them appearing once. Sequenced: blood. The receptors come from a woman aged 60 to 75 in good health.

This clonotype was seen a few times. The V gene is TRBV24-1, the J gene TRBJ1-2; 7 bases agree with TRBD1. J gave up 8 bases and V 4 bases, and 6 bases lay outside the gene matches. CDR3 length: 13 amino acids. Germline V gene sequence: CDR1 KGHDR, CDR2 SFDVKD. CDR3 protein: CATSDLTGDGYTF. The CDR3 DNA is TGTGCCACCAGTGACCTAACAGGGGACGGCTACACCTTC.

The chain links TRBV19 to TRBJ2-7; 9 nucleotides line up with TRBD1. The J segment lost 2 bases and the V segment lost 5 bases, leaving 10 bases of the junction unmatched. This CDR3 spans 16 amino acids. Germline V gene sequence: CDR1 LNHDA, CDR2 SQIVND (reference sequence). In DNA form, the CDR3 reads TGTGCCAGTAGTCCCCGCCTCGGGACAGGGACCTACGAGCAGTACTTC. It codes for CASSPRLGTGTYEQYF. Based on the CDR3 plus reference TRBV19 and TRBJ2-7, the full variable domain is DGGITQSPKYLFRKEGQNVTLSCEQNLNHDAMYWYRQDPGQGLRLIYYSQIVNDFQKGDIAEGYSVSREKKESFPLTVTSAQKNPTAFYLCASSPRLGTGTYEQYFGPGTRLTVT.

This clonotype came up a few times. The rearrangement joins TRBV2 to TRBJ1-5; D is ambiguous. Germline CDR1 SNHLY, CDR2 FYNNEI. The CDR3 sequence is 12 residues long. Trimming removed 3 bases from V and 6 bases from J, with 6 bases in between. The CDR3 region is CASSDSSQPQHF. For the CDR3, the DNA is TGTGCCAGCAGTGACTCGAGTCAGCCCCAGCATTTT.

The chain has TRBV24-1 and TRBJ2-1; 8 bases are shared with TRBD2. CDR1 is KGHDR and CDR2 is SFDVKD in the germline V gene. The CDR3 totals 15 residues. Trimming cost V 5 bases and J 8 bases; bases outside gene matches: 10. CDR3 in DNA: TGTGCCACCAGTGGGTCGGGACTAGTCATCGATGAGCAGTTCTTC. Protein sequence: CATSGSGLVIDEQFF.

V is TRBV2 and J is TRBJ2-1; the D call may be TRBD1 or TRBD2 (5 bases each). Deletions cut 8 bases from V and 10 bases from J, with 18 bases between. Looked up from germline, CDR1 is SNHLY and CDR2 is FYNNEI. This CDR3 spans 13 amino acids. The CDR3 loop reads CASLRDRYYEQFF. The CDR3 region has the DNA TGTGCCAGCCTCCGGGACCGGTACTACGAGCAGTTCTTC.

This chain links TRBV18 with TRBJ2-3; 7 bases line up with TRBD2. From germline, CDR1 is KGHSH and CDR2 LQKENI. The CDR3 sequence is 12 residues long. V trimming: 8 bases; J trimming: 7 bases; junction bases outside the gene matches: 6. CDR3 coding DNA: TGTGCCAGCAGCTCGGGAGGAAATACGCAGTATTTT. It is translated as CASSSGGNTQYF.

Comment on this clonotype: Germline is not matched at one junction end, which may reflect a read error. V is TRBV7-7 and J is TRBJ2-5; 10 nucleotides match TRBD1. Germline loops: CDR1 SSHAT, CDR2 FNYEAQ (reference sequence). The CDR3 runs to 15 residues. The CDR3 loop is CASSLGGQGTETQYF. As DNA, the CDR3 is TGTGCTAGCAGCTTGGGGGGACAGGGGACAGAGACCCAGTACTTC.

The chain uses TRBV7-9 and TRBJ2-1; D not resolved. V lost 1 base, J lost 0 bases, and 13 bases lay in between. The length of the CDR3 is 17 residues. Germline CDR1 is SEHNR and CDR2 is FQNEAQ (reference sequence). The CDR3 loop is CASSLDSPPISYNEQFF. DNA of the CDR3: TGTGCCAGCAGCTTAGACTCGCCACCTATCTCCTACAATGAGCAGTTCTTC.

This clonotype occurred a few times. The rearrangement uses TRBV27 and TRBJ1-2, with TRBD1 as a possible D gene (5 bases). Between the trimmed V and J ends, which lost 3 bases and 2 bases, there was a span of 10 bases. The CDR3 spans 14 residues. Germline CDR1 is MNHEY and CDR2 is SMNVEV (reference sequence). CDR3 protein: CASSLRTPNYGYTF. CDR3 nucleotides: TGTGCCAGCAGTTTGAGGACACCGAACTATGGCTACACCTTC.

This chain uses TRBV29-1 with TRBJ2-7; 10 bases line up with TRBD1. The junction had 7 bases not matched to a gene; V was cut back by 3 bases and J by 2 bases. The germline gives CDR1 SQVTM, CDR2 ANQGSEA. The CDR3 loop spans 15 amino acids. CDR3 sequence (DNA): TGCAGCGTTGATAGCCCCGGGACAGGGGCCTACGAGCAGTACTTC. Translating it yields CSVDSPGTGAYEQYF.

This clonotype occurred once. This chain links TRBV18 with TRBJ2-5; possible D gene TRBD1, 6 bases. Gene TRBJ2-7 matches the end of the DNA better, so the J call may be wrong. CDR3 length equals 16 residues. Germline V gene lookup returns CDR1 KGHSH and CDR2 LQKENI. CDR3 DNA sequence: TGTGCCAGCTCACCACTAACTACAGGGAATGGTCACGAGCAGTACTTC. Amino acid sequence: CASSPLTTGNGHEQYF.

The chain links TRBV4-3 to TRBJ2-1; TRBD2 might be the D (5 bases). The CDR3 loop spans 15 amino acids. Germline values: CDR1 LGHNA, CDR2 YSLEER. V gave up 0 bases and J gave up 10 bases, with 16 bases separating them. CDR3: CASSQDHVGAEEQFF. CDR3 DNA: TGCGCCAGCAGCCAAGATCATGTCGGAGCGGAGGAGCAGTTCTTC.

This clonotype was seen a few times. This chain uses TRBV7-9 with TRBJ2-3; D ambiguous. Trimming took 7 bases from V and 6 from J, leaving 8 bases between them. Germline assignment: CDR1 SEHNR and CDR2 FQNEAQ (reference sequence). The CDR3 contains 11 residues. As DNA, the CDR3 is TGTGCCAGCACGACAAGCGATACGCAGTATTTT. Translation gives CASTTSDTQYF.

The chain has TRBV7-3 and TRBJ1-2, with D possibly matching TRBD1 (5 bases). The CDR3 is 15 residues long. V was shortened by 0 bases and J by 4 bases, with 12 bases between the two germline ends. CDR1 is SGHTA, CDR2 FQGTGA, per germline. The DNA for the CDR3 is TGTGCCAGCAGCTTAACCTCGGGGCAGGGCTATGGCTACACCTTC. The encoded protein is CASSLTSGQGYGYTF.

This rearrangement joins TRBV6-2 or TRBV6-3 to TRBJ2-6; D is unclear. V was trimmed by 6 bases and J by 2 bases, leaving 5 bases between them. This CDR3 has 13 amino acids. Per germline, CDR1 MNHEY and CDR2 SVGEGT. CDR3 bases: TGTGCCAGCAGGCAGGCTGGGGCCAACGTCCTGACTTTC. Translated, it gives CASRQAGANVLTF.

V gene TRBV5-1 combines with J gene TRBJ2-1; TRBD2 matches at 13 bases. The CDR3 runs 16 residues. CDR1 is SGHRS, CDR2 YFSETQ, per germline. Trimming cost V 4 bases and J 2 bases; bases outside gene matches: 3. The CDR3 DNA sequence: TGCGCCAGCAGCCGACTAGCGGGAGGCACCTACAATGAGCAGTTCTTC. Protein product: CASSRLAGGTYNEQFF. Based on the CDR3 plus reference TRBV5-1 and TRBJ2-1, the full variable domain is KAGVTQTPRYLIKTRGQQVTLSCSPISGHRSVSWYQQTPGQGLQFLFEYFSETQRNKGNFPGRFSGRQFSNSRSEMNVSTLELGDSALYLCASSRLAGGTYNEQFFGPGTRLTVL.

The rearrangement joins TRBV20-1 to TRBJ2-2, with D possibly being TRBD1 (6 bases). The CDR3 loop spans 14 amino acids. In germline, CDR1 is DFQATT, CDR2 SNEGSKA (reference sequence). V was clipped by 3 bases and J by 2 bases, with 10 bases between them. The CDR3 nucleotides read TGCAGTGCTAGTCGAGGGGGAAACACCGGGGAGCTGTTTTTT. It encodes CSASRGGNTGELFF.

Notes on this clonotype: This sequence may be a read error, since a much larger clone differs from it by one base. The rearrangement links TRBV14 to TRBJ1-6; D ambiguous. The CDR3 length is 15 residues. The germline gives CDR1 SGHDN, CDR2 FVKESK. The CDR3 DNA is TGTGCCAGCAGCCGCCTACCAGCTGATAATTCACCCCCCCACTTT. Encoded protein: CASSRLPADNSPPHF.

This chain joins TRBV25-1 and TRBJ2-3, with D possibly TRBD2 on 7 matching bases. This CDR3 is built from 16 residues. V lost 6 bases, J lost 1 base, and 17 bases lay in between. The germline V gene has CDR1 MGHDK and CDR2 SYGVNS. In DNA, the CDR3 is TGTGCCAGCAGGGAGACCGCGGGGGCCCGCACAGATACGCAGTATTTT. Amino acid sequence: CASRETAGARTDTQYF. Drawing the rest from reference TRBV25-1 and TRBJ2-3, the complete variable domain is EADIYQTPRYLVIGTGKKITLECSQTMGHDKMYWYQQDPGMELHLIHYSYGVNSTEKGDLSSESTVSRIRTEHFPLTLESARPSHTSQYLCASRETAGARTDTQYFGPGTRLTVL.

This clonotype has a handful of counts. The gene calls are TRBV15 and TRBJ2-7, with D maybe TRBD2 (5 bases). With the DNA end fitting TRBJ2-5 better, the J assignment may be wrong. The germline V gene has CDR1 LNHNV and CDR2 YYDKDF (reference sequence). The CDR3 length is 15 residues. The CDR3 region has the DNA TGTGCCACCATGGAACCCCGAACATCCGGAGGGACCCAGTACTTC. It specifies CATMEPRTSGGTQYF.

The table lists this clonotype with a count of one. The V call is TRBV20-1, the J call TRBJ2-3; the match to TRBD2 covers 7 bases. The germline gives CDR1 DFQATT, CDR2 SNEGSKA (reference sequence). Unmatched junction bases numbered 9, after V lost 5 bases and J lost 4 bases. This CDR3 is 14 amino acids long. CDR3 nucleotides: TGCAGTGCTCATTCGGGAGGCCTCCCAGATACGCAGTATTTT. Translation: CSAHSGGLPDTQYF.

This clonotype was seen only a few times. The J gene is TRBJ1-4, the V gene TRBV20-1; possibly TRBD1 for D (5 bases). Germline-derived CDR1 and CDR2 are DFQATT and SNEGSKA (reference sequence). Trimming removed 3 bases at V and 7 bases at J, with 12 bases between. The CDR3 extends over 13 amino acids. The CDR3 protein is CSASMGLAEKLFF. The CDR3 nucleotides read TGCAGTGCTAGTATGGGGCTGGCTGAAAAACTGTTTTTT.

In its sample, this clonotype was seen many times. The chain uses TRBV29-1 and TRBJ2-1; 11 nucleotides line up with TRBD2. The CDR3 has 12 amino acids. Germline CDR1 SQVTM, CDR2 ANQGSEA. The trim removed 6 bases at V and 6 bases at J, leaving 1 base unmatched. The CDR3 DNA follows: TGCAGCGTGGGGACTAGCGGCAATGAGCAGTTCTTC. Encoded protein: CSVGTSGNEQFF.

This clonotype was detected only a few times. The CDR3 here is CASSQGEEQYF. CDR3 nucleotide sequence: TGTGCCAGCTCACAGGGGGAGGAGCAGTACTTC. The chain recombines TRBV18 with TRBJ2-5; D is perhaps TRBD1 or TRBD2 (6 bases each). V was pared by 4 bases and J by 11 bases, with 11 bases between. The CDR3 is 11 residues long. Germline loops: CDR1 KGHSH, CDR2 LQKENI.

The CDR3 coding sequence is TGTGCCAGCAGTAAACCGGGACAGGGCCTTTCACCCCTCCACTTT. It encodes CASSKPGQGLSPLHF. The genes are TRBV28 and TRBJ1-6; TRBD1 matches 9 bases. The CDR3 spans 15 residues. Germline-derived CDR1 and CDR2 are MDHEN and SYDVKM. Trimming at V came to 5 bases and at J to 9 bases, leaving 8 bases not matched to a gene.

V is TRBV7-9 and J is TRBJ1-5; unclear D gene. Germline CDR1 reads SEHNR; CDR2 reads FQNEAQ (reference sequence). This CDR3 is built from 14 residues. Deletions cut 5 bases from V and 3 bases from J, with 11 bases between. The CDR3 protein is CASSLNGDNQPQHF. The CDR3 bases are TGTGCCAGCAGCCTTAACGGAGACAATCAGCCCCAGCATTTT. Looking up the rest from reference TRBV7-9 and TRBJ1-5 gives the full variable domain: DTGVSQNPRHKITKRGQNVTFRCDPISEHNRLYWYRQTLGQGPEFLTYFQNEAQLEKSRLLSDRFSAERPKGSFSTLEIQRTEQGDSAMYLCASSLNGDNQPQHFGDGTRLSIL.

This clonotype was seen once. Just one base apart from a much larger clone, this may be a read error. The chain has TRBV9 and TRBJ2-7; 9 bases fit TRBD2. The J call may be mistaken, given a closer DNA end match to TRBJ2-5. The germline gives CDR1 SGDLS, CDR2 YYNGEE. The CDR3 runs 16 residues. The CDR3 protein is CASSVASGKVGETQYF. The CDR3 nucleotides are TGTGCCAGCAGCGTGGCTAGCGGGAAGGTTGGAGAGACCCAGTACTTC.

This clonotype was seen once. This chain links TRBV6-2 or TRBV6-3 with TRBJ2-1; D not certain. V was trimmed by 7 bases and J by 1 base, leaving 11 bases between them. Germline CDR1 is MNHEY and CDR2 is SVGEGT. The CDR3 runs to 14 residues. The CDR3 DNA reads TGTGCCAGCACCTACGCGGTGTCCTACAATGAGCAGTTCTTC. It encodes CASTYAVSYNEQFF.

This clonotype has a count of ten or more. The rearrangement uses TRBV6-2 or TRBV6-3 and TRBJ2-7, with D tentatively TRBD2 (6 bases). The V gene's germline CDR1 is MNHEY and CDR2 SVGEGT. V lost 10 bases and J 9 bases, leaving 37 bases between the germline ends. This CDR3 region has 18 residues. The chain's CDR3 is CATSGVTKITLRASRQYF. DNA of the CDR3: TGTGCCACCTCGGGAGTTACTAAGATCACCCTACGAGCCTCGAGGCAGTACTTC.

The chain uses TRBV6-5 and TRBJ1-2; 9 positions agree with TRBD1. Germline CDR1 and CDR2: MNHEY and SVGAGI. J was trimmed by 6 bases and V by 2 bases; bases with no gene match: 7. This CDR3 comprises 15 residues. In DNA, the CDR3 is TGTGCCAGCAGTTACGGGACCGGACAGGGGAATGGCTACACCTTC. This translates into CASSYGTGQGNGYTF.